Reported below is one TCR beta chain. Its antigen remains unidentified. The read halts 3 residues ahead of the CDR3 end, with the missing end drawn from the germline J gene. CDR1 is SGHRS, CDR2 YFSETQ, per germline. The CDR3 sequence is 16 residues long. The V and J ends lost 2 bases and 4 bases, in that order; junction bases with no gene match: 8. The sample is drawn from a study of T cell clonality in common variable immunodeficiency. The data were produced by immunoSEQ multiplex PCR, yet TCRdb's version contains in-frame clones alone and is incomplete. This sample contains approximately 8,800 clones. General study findings and limits: Shared TCRbeta clones were fewer between CVID subjects than controls. Reportedly, TCR beta sequences from common variable immunodeficiency showed fewer deletions and N-nucleotide insertions. T cell subpopulation sequencing would be needed to explain CVID clonality. Repertoire-complication correlations in CVID were limited by patient heterogeneity.

CVID meant reduced serum IgG, IgA and/or IgM plus specific antibody deficiency. This chain joins TRBV5-1 and TRBJ2-5, with 10 nucleotides matching TRBD2. This TCR was sampled from a human donor with common variable immunodeficiency. The sequenced sample consisted of peripheral blood mononuclear cells. CDR3 DNA, as far as it was read: TGCGCCAGCAGCTTAAGCGGGAGGGCCAATTCAGAGACC. Protein product: CASSLSGRANSET. The full CDR3 is CASSLSGRANSETQYF.